The 23 T cell receptor beta chains given below trace back to one sample, sequenced in a study of identical twins (dated by TCRdb to 2016 to 2017). Library preparation used 5' RACE. The sequencing machine was an Illumina HiSeq 2000. TCRdb reprocessing: public reads trimmed at Q25 with fastp, clones called with MiXCR, in-frame beta chains kept. Each entry merges the rows of one CDR3 protein and shows their most common DNA and genes. The sample table contains about 490,000 distinct CDR3 sequences; only one count was recorded for 15% of them. The ten largest clones represent more than 0.4% of the sample. These data were likewise used in another study, on yellow fever vaccine responses in identical twins.

Sequencing was carried out using CD4+ T cells sorted from blood. The source is a woman under 30 in good health.

This clonotype was observed a handful of times. The gene calls are TRBV11-2 and TRBJ2-7; D remains unclear. The CDR3 covers 13 residues. Germline CDR1 and CDR2: SGHAT and FQNNGV. V was shortened by 0 bases and J by 3 bases, with 6 bases between the two germline ends. CDR3 in amino acids: CASSLEGGYEQYV. In nucleotides, the CDR3 is TGTGCCAGCAGCTTAGAGGGCGGCTACGAGCAGTACGTC.

The chain is built from TRBV7-9 and TRBJ2-4; possibly TRBD1 for D (6 bases). Per germline, CDR1 SEHNR and CDR2 FQNEAQ (reference sequence). V was pared by 2 bases and J by 8 bases, with 10 bases between. The CDR3 has 13 residues. CDR3 bases: TGTGCCAGCAGCTTAAGGACAGAGGACATTCAGTACTTC. Translating it yields CASSLRTEDIQYF.

This clonotype was detected only once. Given a much more abundant clone one base away, this may be a read error. This sequence joins TRBV7-2 and TRBJ1-3; no clear D gene. This CDR3 has 12 amino acids. Trimming took 3 bases from V and 4 from J, leaving 4 bases between them. Per germline, CDR1 SGHTA and CDR2 FQGNSA. The CDR3 is CASSFTGNTIYF. In nucleotides, the CDR3 is TGTGCCAGCAGCTTTACCGGAAACACCATATATTTT.

This clonotype came up a few times. This chain uses TRBV28 with TRBJ1-5; 10 bases match TRBD1. Germline assignment: CDR1 MDHEN and CDR2 SYDVKM. V was clipped by 6 bases and J by 3 bases; unmatched bases: 5. The CDR3 is made up of 15 amino acids. CDR3 in amino acids: CASSPGQGNNQPQHF. In DNA, the CDR3 is TGTGCCAGCAGCCCGGGACAGGGGAACAATCAGCCCCAGCATTTT.

This clonotype was recorded many times. The rearrangement uses TRBV5-5 and TRBJ2-1; no clear D gene. This CDR3 has 15 residues. Trimming pared 0 bases from V and 2 bases from J, leaving 9 bases between. CDR1 and CDR2 (germline): SGHKS, YYEKEE (reference sequence). The CDR3 DNA reads TGTGCCAGCAGCTTGGGTGGGCCGGCCTACAATGAGCAGTTCTTC. Its protein is CASSLGGPAYNEQFF. Supplemented by reference TRBV5-5 and TRBJ2-1, the full variable domain reads DAGVTQSPTHLIKTRGQQVTLRCSPISGHKSVSWYQQVLGQGPQFIFQYYEKEERGRGNFPDRFSARQFPNYSSELNVNALLLGDSALYLCASSLGGPAYNEQFFGPGTRLTVL.

A few counts support this clonotype. The J gene is TRBJ2-1, the V gene TRBV11-2, with TRBD1 as a possible D gene (6 bases). The V and J ends lost 3 bases and 0 bases respectively, with 18 bases between them. The length of the CDR3 is 18 residues. Germline loops: CDR1 SGHAT, CDR2 FQNNGV. The DNA of the CDR3 is TGTGCCAGCAGCTTCCGGGGTGGGGGCCCCAGCTCCTACAATGAGCAGTTCTTC. Its protein is CASSFRGGGPSSYNEQFF.

CDR3: CASSPRLAGVSDTQYF. The CDR3 DNA is TGTGCCAGCAGCCCGAGACTAGCGGGAGTCTCAGATACGCAGTATTTT. The V and J genes are TRBV7-2 and TRBJ2-3; TRBD2 matches at 12 bases. After removal of 5 bases from V and 4 bases from J, the junction contained 7 bases not matched to a gene. Germline loops: CDR1 SGHTA, CDR2 FQGNSA. The CDR3 is made up of 16 amino acids.

The CDR3 spells CSVEGGRISATTDTQYF. The CDR3 DNA sequence: TGCAGCGTTGAGGGGGGTAGGATTAGCGCCACCACAGATACGCAGTATTTT. The rearrangement uses TRBV29-1 and TRBJ2-3; weak D call: TRBD2 (6 bases). CDR1 and CDR2 (germline): SQVTM, ANQGSEA. The CDR3 runs 17 residues. Trimming pared 3 bases from V and 2 bases from J, leaving 21 bases between.

The chain combines TRBV6-5 with TRBJ2-3; D tentatively fits TRBD1 or TRBD2 (5 bases each). CDR1 and CDR2 (germline): MNHEY, SVGAGI. CDR3 length equals 18 residues. V was trimmed by 0 bases and J by 4 bases, leaving 20 bases between them. CDR3 nucleotide sequence: TGTGCCAGCAGTTACTCTGCCCAGGTCTGGGGGAGCGCAGATACGCAGTATTTT. This codes for CASSYSAQVWGSADTQYF.

This clonotype was counted at least ten times. The V gene is TRBV11-2, the J gene TRBJ2-1; D is unclear. Germline V gene sequence: CDR1 SGHAT, CDR2 FQNNGV. The germline V and J ends were trimmed by 5 bases and 6 bases, with 8 bases remaining between them. The CDR3 length is 12 residues. CDR3 coding DNA: TGTGCCAGCAGCACCGTAGGCAATGAGCAGTTCTTC. It encodes CASSTVGNEQFF.

There are a few counts of this clonotype. The J gene is TRBJ1-5, the V gene TRBV2; perhaps TRBD1 as D (6 bases). V gave up 4 bases and J gave up 0 bases, with 13 bases separating them. The CDR3 loop spans 16 amino acids. Germline assignment: CDR1 SNHLY and CDR2 FYNNEI. This chain's CDR3 is CASSVPKGGSNQPQHF. Here the CDR3 DNA reads TGTGCCAGCAGTGTTCCTAAAGGGGGTAGCAATCAGCCCCAGCATTTT.

This clonotype was seen more than once but under ten times. V gene TRBV6-2 or TRBV6-3 combines with J gene TRBJ2-5; no firm D call. CDR3 length equals 11 residues. The V gene lost 6 bases and the J gene lost 5 bases, with 7 bases spanning the gap. The germline V gene has CDR1 MNHEY and CDR2 SVGEGT. CDR3 bases: TGTGCCAGCAGATGGTGGGAGACCCAGTACTTC. Protein product: CASRWWETQYF.

This clonotype was counted only a few times. This chain links TRBV15 with TRBJ2-5, with 8 nucleotides matching TRBD2. The CDR3 has 15 residues. The trim removed 5 bases at V and 3 bases at J, leaving 8 bases unmatched. In germline, CDR1 is LNHNV, CDR2 YYDKDF (reference sequence). CDR3 DNA sequence: TGTGCCACCAGCCACGGCGGGGGGCTAGAAGAGACCCAGTACTTC. Amino acid sequence: CATSHGGGLEETQYF. The whole variable domain, remainder taken from reference TRBV15 and TRBJ2-5, is DAMVIQNPRYQVTQFGKPVTLSCSQTLNHNVMYWYQQKSSQAPKLLFHYYDKDFNNEADTPDNFQSRRPNTSFCFLDIRSPGLGDTAMYLCATSHGGGLEETQYFGPGTRLLVL.

The chain couples TRBV7-3 to TRBJ2-3; 7 nucleotides agree with TRBD2. J lost 0 bases, V lost 5 bases, and 5 bases had no gene match. The CDR3 runs to 15 residues. Germline V CDR1 and CDR2: SGHTA, FQGTGA. CDR3 sequence (DNA): TGTGCCAGCAGCGTCACTAGCGTTAGCACAGATACGCAGTATTTT. Amino acids: CASSVTSVSTDTQYF. Full variable domain (outside the CDR3, taken from reference TRBV7-3 and TRBJ2-3): GAGVSQTPSNKVTEKGKYVELRCDPISGHTALYWYRQSLGQGPEFLIYFQGTGAADDSGLPNDRFFAVRPEGSVSTLKIQRTERGDSAVYLCASSVTSVSTDTQYFGPGTRLTVL.

The chain has TRBV29-1 and TRBJ2-5, with D perhaps matching TRBD2 (6 bases). Germline-derived CDR1 and CDR2 are SQVTM and ANQGSEA. The length of the CDR3 is 15 residues. Trimming took off 1 base at V and 5 bases at J, with 17 bases between the two ends. This CDR3 reads CSVEAGTNRGETQYF. The CDR3 nucleotides are TGCAGCGTTGAAGCAGGGACGAACCGGGGGGAGACCCAGTACTTC. The full variable domain, completed using reference TRBV29-1 and TRBJ2-5, is SAVISQKPSRDICQRGTSLTIQCQVDSQVTMMFWYRQQPGQSLTLIATANQGSEATYESGFVIDKFPISRPNLTFSTLTVSNMSPEDSSIYLCSVEAGTNRGETQYFGPGTRLLVL.

J is TRBJ2-1 and V is TRBV7-7; 7 bases are shared with TRBD2. V gave up 3 bases and J gave up 6 bases; unmatched junction bases: 8. CDR3 length: 15 residues. The germline V gene has CDR1 SSHAT and CDR2 FNYEAQ (reference sequence). The CDR3 DNA follows: TGTGCCAGCAGCTTGGGTGGACTAGGTGCCAATGAGCAGTTCTTC. It translates to CASSLGGLGANEQFF.

A few counts support this clonotype. V usage is TRBV6-5 and J usage is TRBJ2-5; 11 nucleotides align to TRBD1. The CDR3 is 16 residues long. Germline trimming cut 4 bases from V and 5 bases from J; bases unmatched to any gene: 9. CDR1 is MNHEY and CDR2 is SVGAGI in the germline V gene. CDR3 sequence: CASSSTGQGAVETQYF. Written as DNA, the CDR3 is TGTGCCAGCAGTTCAACTGGACAGGGGGCGGTGGAGACCCAGTACTTC.

The chain has TRBV10-3 and TRBJ2-2; TRBD2 agrees at 7 bases. Trimming removed 6 bases from V and 8 bases from J; junction bases left unmatched: 9. Germline CDR1 and CDR2: ENHRY and SYGVKD. CDR3 length: 14 amino acids. The CDR3 protein is CAISRGEGVGELFF. As DNA, the CDR3 is TGTGCCATCAGCCGAGGGGAGGGCGTGGGGGAGCTGTTTTTT.

The chain employs TRBV20-1 and TRBJ2-5, with 15 bases matching TRBD2. The CDR3 sequence is 16 residues long. V shed 6 bases, J shed 5 bases, and the junction held 10 bases outside the gene matches. Germline CDR1 DFQATT, CDR2 SNEGSKA (reference sequence). The CDR3 sequence is CSATGTSGRMLETQYF. The CDR3, as DNA: TGCAGTGCAACCGGGACTAGCGGGAGGATGTTGGAGACCCAGTACTTC.

The chain is built from TRBV7-9 and TRBJ2-7; 8 positions agree with TRBD2. Germline V gene data show CDR1 as SEHNR and CDR2 as FQNEAQ (reference sequence). The CDR3 consists of 13 residues. J was trimmed by 12 bases and V by 5 bases; bases with no gene match: 12. CDR3 DNA: TGTGCCAGCAGCAATCAACATAGCGGGGCAACGTACGTC. It yields the protein CASSNQHSGATYV.

This clonotype has more than one count but fewer than ten. The chain combines TRBV20-1 with TRBJ2-2; the match to TRBD2 covers 10 bases. The CDR3 is made up of 20 amino acids. With V trimmed by 0 bases and J by 1 base, 14 bases remained unmatched. Germline loops: CDR1 DFQATT, CDR2 SNEGSKA (reference sequence). The CDR3 region is CSARDAPGSASGGNTGELFF. CDR3 DNA sequence: TGCAGTGCTAGAGATGCCCCCGGATCGGCTAGCGGGGGGAACACCGGGGAGCTGTTTTTT.

V gene TRBV3-1 combines with J gene TRBJ2-3; D call uncertain. Trimming took 3 bases from V and 4 from J, leaving 2 bases between them. The CDR3 is 11 amino acids. Germline V gene lookup returns CDR1 LGHDT and CDR2 YNNKEL (reference sequence). The CDR3 DNA sequence: TGTGCCAGCAGCCATTCAGATACGCAGTATTTT. Residues: CASSHSDTQYF.

The chain employs TRBV11-2 and TRBJ2-7; D gene ambiguous. With 1 base removed from V and 3 bases from J, the gap between germline ends came to 7 bases. The CDR3 is 13 amino acids. In germline, CDR1 is SGHAT, CDR2 FQNNGV. CDR3 region: CASSLVDGYEQYV. In DNA form, the CDR3 reads TGTGCCAGCAGCTTAGTGGACGGCTACGAGCAGTACGTC.